The clone carrying this T cell receptor beta chain has a handful of counts. Its antigen is unknown. Though probably carrying unrecorded immune exposures, donors were nominally healthy at sampling. This sample was taken from a study of cytomegalovirus exposure and HLA in healthy donors. The PCR used 60 Vbeta and 13 Jbeta primers. Only in-frame clones appear in the TCRdb table, and some are missing; sequencing was by immunoSEQ multiplex PCR. The sample carries about 160,000 clones, 77% recorded once. General study results and limits: Across donors, presence/absence analyses took sequencing depth to be roughly uniform. Sequencing likely produced, as an artifact, a cluster of highly shared sequence variants.

Source material: PBMCs. This receptor was identified in a woman younger than 45 in good health and CMV-seronegative.

In nucleotides, the CDR3 is TGTGCCAGCAGTGCCCACCCGGGACTAGCGGGGGAGACCCAGTACTTC. Amino acids: CASSAHPGLAGETQYF. This rearrangement joins TRBV27 to TRBJ2-5; 13 nucleotides line up with TRBD2. V was clipped by 5 bases and J by 5 bases; unmatched bases: 8. This CDR3 region has 16 residues. The germline V gene encodes CDR1 MNHEY and CDR2 SMNVEV (reference sequence).